This T cell receptor beta chain was identified in a study of HIV-infected patients and healthy controls. TCRdb fed the 5' RACE reads into MiXCR, producing one record per CDR3 protein. The data hold 65,000 to 70,000 distinct CDR3 sequences, with around 17% observed a single time. V shed 4 bases and J 2 bases; nucleotides not matched to a gene: 1. Germline CDR1 and CDR2: SNHLY and FYNNEI. This CDR3 has 14 residues. Input material: CD4+ T cells from blood. The clonotype was recovered from a human donor in good health. This chain links TRBV2 with TRBJ1-5; 8 bases map to TRBD1. DNA for the CDR3: TGTGCCAGCAGTGTGGACAGGGGCAATCAGCCCCAGCATTTT. Translation: CASSVDRGNQPQHF.